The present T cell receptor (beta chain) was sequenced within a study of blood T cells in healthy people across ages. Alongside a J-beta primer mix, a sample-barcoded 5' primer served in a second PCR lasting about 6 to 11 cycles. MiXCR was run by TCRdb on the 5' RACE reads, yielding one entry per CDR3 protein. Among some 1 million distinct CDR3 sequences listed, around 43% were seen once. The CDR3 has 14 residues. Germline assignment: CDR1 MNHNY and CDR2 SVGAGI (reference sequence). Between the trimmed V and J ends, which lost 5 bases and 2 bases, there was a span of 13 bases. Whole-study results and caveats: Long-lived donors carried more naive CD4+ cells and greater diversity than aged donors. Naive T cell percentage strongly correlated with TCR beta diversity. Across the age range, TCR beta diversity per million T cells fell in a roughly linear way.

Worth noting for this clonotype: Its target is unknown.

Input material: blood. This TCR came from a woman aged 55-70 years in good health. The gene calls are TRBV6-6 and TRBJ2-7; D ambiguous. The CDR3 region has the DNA TGTGCCAGCAGTACCCTCGGGTTGGCCTACGAGCAGTACTTC. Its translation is CASSTLGLAYEQYF.